The sequence of this TCR beta chain was determined in a study of early T cells in non-severe SARS-CoV-2 infection. Attachment of unique molecular identifiers to individual cDNA molecules was performed. Each CDR3 protein gets one entry after TCRdb re-called the 5' RACE reads with MiXCR. The table includes roughly 54,000 distinct CDR3 sequences, roughly 13% detected once. Germline-derived CDR1 and CDR2 are MNHNS and SASEGT. Trimming left V 7 bases short and J 3 bases short, with 14 bases between. CDR3 length: 14 residues. Broader study findings: Sequences matched to VDJdb favored anti-spike CD8 responses, while private and CD4 specificities were missed.

This clonotype was observed a handful of times. Antigen unknown. Sequenced material: whole blood. The rearrangement joins TRBV6-1 to TRBJ2-3, with a weak D call TRBD2 (6 bases). This receptor was identified in an adult who was a healthcare worker with PCR-confirmed SARS-CoV-2 infection or an uninfected control (not recorded which). This chain's CDR3 is CASIPGVDTDTQYF. CDR3 bases: TGTGCCAGCATCCCGGGGGTGGATACAGATACGCAGTATTTT.